This T cell receptor beta chain was obtained from a study of T cell clonotyping in hematopoietic cell transplantation. Findings and caveats of the study: Without cell sorting, CD4 versus CD8 contributions remain unresolved. Graft donor and pretransplant recipient Inverse Simpson Index values predicted broader posttransplant TCR diversity. Recipient TCR diversity dropped after transplant; expanded clonotypes rose from day 30 to 180.

Notes on this clone: Antigen specificity is unknown.

Blood collection times were about day -28 and days 30, 100, 180 posttransplant. Assay: immunoSEQ multiplex PCR; the TCRdb copy retains only in-frame clones and omits some. The table records fewer than 6,000 clones, around 70% of them present only once. This receptor was taken from a female patient aged 45-60 years who had an allogeneic stem cell transplant, so the T cells may come from the graft donor. Some clones in this sample may be carry-over from other donors' samples. The material was PBMCs, obtained 100 days after allogeneic stem cell transplant.

DNA of the CDR3: TGTGCCAGCAGCCGGGACAGGGTGAGTCAGCCCCAGCATTTT. It encodes CASSRDRVSQPQHF. The gene calls are TRBV7-8 and TRBJ1-5, with 9 nucleotides matching TRBD1. V shed 5 bases, J shed 6 bases, and the junction held 5 bases outside the gene matches. CDR1 is SGHVS, CDR2 FQNEAQ, per germline. This CDR3 contains 14 residues.